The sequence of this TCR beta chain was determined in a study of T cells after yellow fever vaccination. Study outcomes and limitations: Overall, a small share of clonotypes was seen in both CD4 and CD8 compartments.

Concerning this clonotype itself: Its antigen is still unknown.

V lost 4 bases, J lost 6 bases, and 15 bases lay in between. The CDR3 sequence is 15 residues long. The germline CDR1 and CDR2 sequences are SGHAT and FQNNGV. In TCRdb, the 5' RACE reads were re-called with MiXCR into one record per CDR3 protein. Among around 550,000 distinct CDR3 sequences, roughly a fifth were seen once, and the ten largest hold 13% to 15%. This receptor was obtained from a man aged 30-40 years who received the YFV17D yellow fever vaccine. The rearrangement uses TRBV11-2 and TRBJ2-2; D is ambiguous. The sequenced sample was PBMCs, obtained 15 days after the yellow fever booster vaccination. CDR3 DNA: TGTGCCAGCAGCTCGACACCATCCATGGCCGGGGAGCTGTTTTTT. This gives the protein CASSSTPSMAGELFF.